Below are 16 T cell receptor beta chains sequenced from a single sample in a study of T cell repertoires in cytomegalovirus infection. Via MiXCR, TCRdb re-called the reads, giving one row per CDR3 protein. The sample records 400,000 to 600,000 distinct CDR3 sequences, about 39% being singletons. These receptors have no identified antigens. The sample here was cultured PBMCs, taken from culture after CMV antigen stimulation. The receptors were gathered from a human donor in good health (CMV status not recorded). Some clones in this sample may be carry-over from other donors' samples.

The J gene is TRBJ2-7, the V gene TRBV6-2 or TRBV6-3; TRBD2 matches at 10 bases. Germline V CDR1 and CDR2: MNHEY, SVGEGT. The V and J ends lost 6 bases and 2 bases, in that order; junction bases with no gene match: 7. The CDR3 runs 15 residues. CDR3 nucleotide sequence: TGTGCCAGCAGGCTCCTAGCGGGAGATACCTACGAGCAGTACTTC. The encoded protein is CASRLLAGDTYEQYF.

In DNA, the CDR3 is TGTGCCAGCAGCTTAGGGGGACAGGGGCCGGCGGAGCTGTTTTTT. The encoded protein is CASSLGGQGPAELFF. The V call is TRBV11-3, the J call TRBJ2-2, with 10 bases lining up with TRBD1. After removal of 1 base from V and 10 bases from J, the junction contained 6 bases not matched to a gene. The V gene's germline CDR1 is SGHNT and CDR2 YENEEA. The CDR3 spans 15 residues.

V is TRBV27 and J is TRBJ2-1; 10 bases agree with TRBD1. The V segment lost 11 bases and the J segment 9 bases; nucleotides outside the gene matches: 7. The CDR3 runs 12 residues. Per germline, CDR1 MNHEY and CDR2 SMNVEV (reference sequence). The CDR3 coding sequence is TGTGCCGCCGGACAGGGGGAGGCTGAGCAGTTCTTC. Encoded protein: CAAGQGEAEQFF.

This clonotype occurred a few times. This chain links TRBV12-3 or TRBV12-4 with TRBJ2-1; 10 bases line up with TRBD1. V lost 4 bases, J lost 6 bases, and 6 bases stayed unmatched. The CDR3 is made up of 15 amino acids. The CDR3 sequence: CASSYTGTGVNEQFF. The DNA for the CDR3 is TGTGCCAGCAGTTACACCGGGACAGGGGTCAATGAGCAGTTCTTC.

J is TRBJ2-7 and V is TRBV12-3 or TRBV12-4; D perhaps matches TRBD1 (5 bases). The CDR3 length is 14 residues. Trimming removed 6 bases at V and 2 bases at J, with 14 bases between. CDR3 sequence: CASSRIDSPYEQYF. CDR3 bases: TGTGCCAGCAGCCGGATCGACAGCCCCTACGAGCAGTACTTC.

This clonotype has a handful of counts. This chain connects TRBV27 to TRBJ1-6; D gene ambiguous. With 3 bases removed from V and 10 bases from J, the gap between germline ends came to 13 bases. The germline gives CDR1 MNHEY, CDR2 SMNVEV (reference sequence). The CDR3 extends over 14 amino acids. Written as DNA, the CDR3 is TGTGCCAGCAGTTTCGGAATTAAGGAGTCACCCCTCCACTTT. Amino acid sequence: CASSFGIKESPLHF.

The chain has TRBV11-2 and TRBJ2-5; no definite D call. The germline V gene encodes CDR1 SGHAT and CDR2 FQNNGV. The CDR3 runs to 12 residues. V was trimmed by 0 bases and J by 3 bases, leaving 2 bases between them. The CDR3 bases are TGTGCCAGCAGCTTAGAGAAAGAGACCCAGTACTTC. It translates to CASSLEKETQYF.

The genes are TRBV7-2 and TRBJ2-1; D unresolved. CDR1 SGHTA and CDR2 FQGNSA come from the germline V gene. Trimming removed 1 base at V and 6 bases at J, with 7 bases between. This CDR3 has 13 residues. In DNA form, the CDR3 reads TGTGCCAGCAGCTTAGAACAGTTCAATGAGCAGTTCTTC. Protein sequence: CASSLEQFNEQFF.

This clonotype has at least ten counts. V usage is TRBV7-9 and J usage is TRBJ2-5; perhaps TRBD1 as D (6 bases). Germline V lookup: CDR1 SEHNR, CDR2 FQNEAQ (reference sequence). This CDR3 spans 13 amino acids. The V and J ends lost 4 bases and 1 base respectively, with 7 bases between them. DNA for the CDR3: TGTGCCAGCAGCTCCAGGGGCCAAGAGACCCAGTACTTC. Encoded protein: CASSSRGQETQYF.

This clonotype was counted between two and nine times. The chain links TRBV20-1 to TRBJ1-5; D uncertain. Germline values: CDR1 DFQATT, CDR2 SNEGSKA (reference sequence). V was trimmed by 4 bases and J by 0 bases, leaving 7 bases between them. The CDR3 runs 13 residues. CDR3 nucleotide sequence: TGCAGTGCTACAGGAGATAGCAATCAGCCCCAGCATTTT. This gives the protein CSATGDSNQPQHF.

The rearrangement links TRBV20-1 to TRBJ1-2; D remains unclear. The CDR3 is 12 residues long. Trimming removed 2 bases at V and 4 bases at J, with 8 bases between. Germline V gives CDR1 DFQATT, CDR2 SNEGSKA (reference sequence). CDR3 bases: TGCAGTGCTAGAACAGAGGGCTATGGCTACACCTTC. This translates into CSARTEGYGYTF.

This clonotype was seen more than once but under ten times. V gene TRBV20-1 combines with J gene TRBJ2-1; TRBD2 aligns across 7 bases. J lost 6 bases, V lost 1 base, and 9 bases had no gene match. The CDR3 has 15 amino acids. Germline lookup yields CDR1 DFQATT and CDR2 SNEGSKA (reference sequence). This chain's CDR3 is CSARGAGAGGNEQFF. CDR3 bases: TGCAGTGCTAGAGGTGCGGGAGCTGGCGGCAATGAGCAGTTCTTC.

There are a few counts of this clonotype. The CDR3 DNA is TGTGCCAGCAGCTTATCTCGCTTACGAGATGAGCAGTTCTTC. Translation gives CASSLSRLRDEQFF. This chain connects TRBV7-8 to TRBJ2-1; no clear D. This CDR3 is 14 amino acids long. Trimming cost V 2 bases and J 8 bases, with 13 bases left between them. Germline V gene lookup returns CDR1 SGHVS and CDR2 FQNEAQ.

J is TRBJ1-2 and V is TRBV10-3, with 9 bases lining up with TRBD1. The CDR3 runs to 14 residues. The V segment lost 9 bases and the J segment 6 bases; nucleotides outside the gene matches: 11. The germline CDR1 and CDR2 sequences are ENHRY and SYGVKD. This CDR3 reads CAITGTGTVNGYTF. The CDR3 DNA sequence: TGTGCCATAACCGGGACAGGGACTGTGAATGGCTACACCTTC.

The DNA for the CDR3 is TGTGCCAGCAGCTTAAACAGGGGGGGTGGCTATGGCTACACCTTC. Its translation is CASSLNRGGGYGYTF. The chain carries TRBV7-2 and TRBJ1-2; TRBD1 matches at 8 bases. The CDR3 runs to 15 residues. The germline CDR1 and CDR2 sequences are SGHTA and FQGNSA. V lost 2 bases to trimming and J lost 4 bases; unmatched junction nucleotides: 6.

There are a few counts of this clonotype. The CDR3 region has the DNA TGTGCCAGCAGCCCCGGGGGGGGTAGGGGGGGCACTGAGCAGTTCTTC. Translation: CASSPGGGRGGTEQFF. The chain couples TRBV6-1 to TRBJ2-1; 8 positions agree with TRBD2. V lost 6 bases and J lost 9; bases outside the gene matches: 16. The germline V gene encodes CDR1 MNHNS and CDR2 SASEGT. The CDR3 consists of 16 residues.